The 29 T cell receptor beta chains given below trace back to one sample, sequenced in a study of spatial heterogeneity in lung cancer. Documented time point: sample taken at primary tumor resection. Whole RNA obtained from tumor, nontumor lung or frozen PBMC underwent sequencing without sorting. Via MiXCR, TCRdb re-called the 5' RACE reads, giving one row per CDR3 protein. The sample lists approximately 12,000 distinct CDR3 sequences; about 6% were seen once. The sample was normal lung tissue next to the tumor, taken at surgery. The source is a male donor with early-stage non-small cell lung cancer.

By sample fraction, this clonotype is large. Since the library was made to target alpha chains, this beta chain is a stray read and its abundance is not meaningful. This rearrangement joins TRBV19 to TRBJ1-2; D not certain. The V gene's germline CDR1 is LNHDA and CDR2 SQIVND (reference sequence). V lost 10 bases and J 3 bases, leaving 12 bases between the germline ends. The CDR3 totals 12 residues. The CDR3 reads CATTGLHYGYTF. The CDR3 DNA is TGTGCCACCACTGGGTTACACTATGGCTACACCTTC.

Comments on this clonotype: With the library built for alpha chains, this beta chain is off target and its frequency is not meaningful. The rearrangement uses TRBV12-3 or TRBV12-4 and TRBJ1-6; D unclear. Trimming took off 7 bases at V and 10 bases at J, with 11 bases between the two ends. This CDR3 region has 12 residues. CDR3 bases: TGTGCCAGCACACGCGGGGTCTCACCCCTCCACTTT. The encoded protein is CASTRGVSPLHF.

This clonotype showed up many times. Since it is a stray read in a library aimed at alpha chains, this beta chain has a size that is not meaningful. The V and J genes are TRBV28 and TRBJ1-5; D is undetermined. Trimming pared 2 bases from V and 0 bases from J, leaving 2 bases between. The CDR3 is made up of 13 amino acids. Germline assignment: CDR1 MDHEN and CDR2 SYDVKM. CDR3 amino acids: CASSLDSNQPQHF. The CDR3 nucleotides are TGTGCCAGCAGTTTAGATAGCAATCAGCCCCAGCATTTT.

Comments on this clonotype: This beta chain is off target for a library built for alpha chains, so its abundance means little. The chain joins TRBV3-1 to TRBJ1-1; D perhaps matches TRBD1 (6 bases). Germline V lookup: CDR1 LGHDT, CDR2 YNNKEL (reference sequence). The CDR3 length is 15 residues. The V gene lost 0 bases and the J gene lost 1 base, with 9 bases spanning the gap. For the CDR3, the DNA is TGTGCCAGCAGCCAAGATGGAGGGGGGAACACTGAAGCTTTCTTT. This sequence encodes CASSQDGGGNTEAFF.

This clonotype was recorded many times. This beta chain was picked up by a library intended for alpha chains and is off target, so its count carries little meaning. The chain recombines TRBV5-4 with TRBJ2-6, with TRBD1 identical over 8 bases. The trim removed 7 bases at V and 0 bases at J, leaving 6 bases unmatched. The CDR3 is made up of 16 amino acids. CDR1 SGHNT and CDR2 YYREEE come from the germline V gene (reference sequence). The CDR3 is CASERDRLSGANVLTF. The CDR3 bases are TGTGCCAGCGAACGGGACAGGCTCTCTGGGGCCAACGTCCTGACTTTC.

This clonotype was seen at least ten times. This beta chain is an off-target read within a library intended for alpha chains, so its frequency means little. The V gene is TRBV6-5, the J gene TRBJ2-1; TRBD2 might be the D (5 bases). This CDR3 spans 17 amino acids. CDR1 MNHEY and CDR2 SVGAGI come from the germline V gene. Between the trimmed V and J ends, which lost 4 bases and 0 bases, there was a span of 16 bases. The CDR3 DNA sequence: TGTGCCAGCAGTTCACCTCGCCGAGGGAGCTCCTACAATGAGCAGTTCTTC. Protein sequence: CASSSPRRGSSYNEQFF.

This clonotype was recorded at least ten times. As an off-target read in a library built for alpha chains, this beta chain has a frequency of little significance. J is TRBJ1-2 and V is TRBV10-3, with D possibly matching TRBD1 (5 bases). Germline assignment: CDR1 ENHRY and CDR2 SYGVKD. Between the trimmed V and J ends, which lost 2 bases and 1 base, there was a span of 14 bases. This CDR3 spans 16 amino acids. Written as DNA, the CDR3 is TGTGCCATCAGTGAGCCGAGTGCAGGGCTTAACTATGGCTACACCTTC. Protein: CAISEPSAGLNYGYTF.

This clonotype was recorded at least ten times. Because this beta chain is a stray read in a library intended to capture alpha chains, its abundance should not be given much weight. This rearrangement joins TRBV9 to TRBJ2-2, with TRBD2 identical over 9 bases. Germline-derived CDR1 and CDR2 are SGDLS and YYNGEE. The CDR3 has 17 amino acids. The V segment lost 4 bases and the J segment 4 bases; nucleotides outside the gene matches: 11. CDR3 region: CASSHAGVAGATGELFF. CDR3 coding DNA: TGTGCCAGCAGCCACGCCGGGGTAGCGGGAGCCACCGGGGAGCTGTTTTTT.

This clonotype has at least ten counts. The size of this beta chain means little, since it is a stray read in a library made for alpha chains. V is TRBV29-1 and J is TRBJ2-3; 9 bases are shared with TRBD1. The germline gives CDR1 SQVTM, CDR2 ANQGSEA. The CDR3 contains 13 residues. The trim removed 5 bases at V and 2 bases at J, leaving 2 bases unmatched. CDR3 nucleotide sequence: TGCAGCGTTAGGACAGGGGACACAGATACGCAGTATTTT. Translating gives CSVRTGDTDTQYF.

This clonotype appeared a few times. Being off target in a library aimed at alpha chains, this beta chain has a size of little meaning. This rearrangement joins TRBV29-1 to TRBJ2-5; no clear D. The ends were cut back, 4 bases at V and 4 bases at J, with 1 base in the middle. The CDR3 length is 9 residues. CDR1 and CDR2 from the germline V gene are SQVTM and ANQGSEA. The CDR3 is CSVGETQYF. DNA for the CDR3: TGCAGCGTTGGAGAGACCCAGTACTTC. Filled out from reference TRBV29-1 and TRBJ2-5, the complete variable domain reads SAVISQKPSRDICQRGTSLTIQCQVDSQVTMMFWYRQQPGQSLTLIATANQGSEATYESGFVIDKFPISRPNLTFSTLTVSNMSPEDSSIYLCSVGETQYFGPGTRLLVL.

This clonotype was counted many times. As an off-target read in a library built for alpha chains, this beta chain has a frequency of little significance. The gene calls are TRBV3-1 and TRBJ1-3; the D is unclear. CDR3 length: 15 amino acids. In germline, CDR1 is LGHDT, CDR2 YNNKEL (reference sequence). V shed 1 base and J shed 0 bases, with 7 bases lying between them. As DNA, the CDR3 is TGTGCCAGCAGCCAAGCCCCCAGCTCTGGAAACACCATATATTTT. Its translation: CASSQAPSSGNTIYF.

This clonotype was recorded at least ten times. Since the library was made to target alpha chains, this beta chain is a stray read and its abundance is not meaningful. The rearrangement uses TRBV12-3 or TRBV12-4 and TRBJ1-6; the match to TRBD1 covers 7 bases. There are 13 residues in the CDR3. Trimming at V came to 9 bases and at J to 5 bases, leaving 4 bases not matched to a gene. CDR3 in amino acids: CASRQGHNSPLHF. As DNA, the CDR3 is TGTGCCAGTCGACAGGGTCATAATTCACCCCTCCACTTT.

This clonotype was recorded many times. For a library built for alpha chains, this beta chain is a stray read; little rests on its size. The chain is built from TRBV20-1 and TRBJ1-4; D might be TRBD1 (5 bases). The CDR3 is made up of 15 amino acids. Trimming stripped 5 bases from V and 4 bases from J, with 17 bases between. In germline, CDR1 is DFQATT, CDR2 SNEGSKA (reference sequence). CDR3 residues: CSASEGDGDNEKLFF. CDR3 nucleotide sequence: TGCAGTGCTTCCGAAGGGGACGGGGATAATGAAAAACTGTTTTTT.

This clonotype came up many times. This beta chain is off target for a library built for alpha chains, so its abundance means little. The rearrangement joins TRBV5-1 to TRBJ1-1, with D perhaps TRBD1 (5 bases). Germline CDR1 and CDR2: SGHRS and YFSETQ. Trimming took 5 bases from V and 7 from J, leaving 15 bases between them. The CDR3 covers 13 residues. CDR3 nucleotides: TGCGCCAGCAGTTTGCAGGGTATCAATGAAGCTTTCTTT. Translated: CASSLQGINEAFF. Looking up the rest from reference TRBV5-1 and TRBJ1-1 gives the full variable domain: KAGVTQTPRYLIKTRGQQVTLSCSPISGHRSVSWYQQTPGQGLQFLFEYFSETQRNKGNFPGRFSGRQFSNSRSEMNVSTLELGDSALYLCASSLQGINEAFFGQGTRLTVV.

This clonotype was observed a few times. Within a library made for alpha chains, this beta chain is off target, and its count is uninformative. J is TRBJ2-5 and V is TRBV10-3, with D hard to call. The CDR3 loop spans 13 amino acids. The V and J ends lost 0 bases and 0 bases respectively, with 2 bases between them. Looked up from germline, CDR1 is ENHRY and CDR2 is SYGVKD. This CDR3 reads CAISESNQETQYF. CDR3 sequence (DNA): TGTGCCATCAGTGAGTCCAACCAAGAGACCCAGTACTTC.

This clonotype was counted many times. A library made for alpha chains picked up this beta chain off target, so its size means little. V and J are TRBV5-1 and TRBJ2-3, with TRBD2 as a possible D gene (6 bases). Trimming pared 4 bases from V and 2 bases from J, leaving 11 bases between. The germline V gene has CDR1 SGHRS and CDR2 YFSETQ. The CDR3 covers 14 residues. The CDR3 region is CASSGGKYTDTQYF. CDR3 DNA: TGCGCCAGCAGCGGGGGGAAATACACAGATACGCAGTATTTT.

This clonotype qualifies as medium-sized (0.01 to 0.1%). This beta chain slipped into a library made for alpha chains as a stray read, so its size is not meaningful. The genes are TRBV6-1 and TRBJ2-2; TRBD1 matches 10 bases. This CDR3 region has 18 residues. Germline loops: CDR1 MNHNS, CDR2 SASEGT. The V segment lost 2 bases and the J segment 3 bases; nucleotides outside the gene matches: 9. CDR3 sequence reads: CASSEKVPGQGYTGELFF. The DNA for the CDR3 is TGTGCCAGCAGTGAAAAGGTTCCGGGACAGGGGTACACCGGGGAGCTGTTTTTT.

This clonotype was observed at least ten times. This beta chain turned up in a library designed for alpha chains; as an off-target read, its abundance says little. The V gene is TRBV28, the J gene TRBJ1-1; D might be TRBD1 (6 bases). Germline V lookup: CDR1 MDHEN, CDR2 SYDVKM. This CDR3 is built from 17 residues. Trimming pared 3 bases from V and 1 base from J, leaving 18 bases between. CDR3 DNA: TGTGCCAGCAGTTTTTTCTATAAGGGGGGCCGGAACACTGAAGCTTTCTTT. It is translated as CASSFFYKGGRNTEAFF.

This clonotype was seen a few times. This beta chain represents an off-target read in a library built for alpha chains; its size is of limited meaning. The rearrangement joins TRBV11-2 to TRBJ2-1; a possible D gene is TRBD2 (6 bases). The CDR3 is 16 amino acids. Trimming took 3 bases from V and 3 from J, leaving 15 bases between them. The germline V gene encodes CDR1 SGHAT and CDR2 FQNNGV. CDR3 DNA: TGTGCCAGCAGCTTCGCCGGGACTCACAACTACAATGAGCAGTTCTTC. Translating it yields CASSFAGTHNYNEQFF.

This clonotype came up a few times. As an off-target read in a library built for alpha chains, this beta chain has a frequency of little significance. The CDR3 bases are TGTGCCAGCTCCGGGACAGCTACCAATGAGCAGTTCTTC. Its protein product is CASSGTATNEQFF. The chain carries TRBV12-3 or TRBV12-4 and TRBJ2-1; 7 bases map to TRBD1. V was pared by 8 bases and J by 6 bases, with 7 bases of the junction left unmatched. CDR3 length: 13 amino acids.

A few counts support this clonotype. In a library made to pick up alpha chains, this beta chain is a stray read with a size that means little. This rearrangement joins TRBV6-2 or TRBV6-3 to TRBJ1-1, with D perhaps matching TRBD1 (6 bases). The CDR3 covers 14 residues. CDR1 and CDR2 from the germline V gene are MNHEY and SVGEGT. The V end lost 4 bases, the J end lost 6 bases, and 15 bases lay between the germline ends. The CDR3, as DNA: TGTGCCAGCAGTTTTACAGGGATTAGGGCTGAAGCTTTCTTT. Protein: CASSFTGIRAEAFF.

This clonotype was recorded a few times. This beta chain is an off-target read within a library intended for alpha chains, so its frequency means little. V usage is TRBV29-1 and J usage is TRBJ1-1; 10 nucleotides align to TRBD1. The CDR3 runs 14 residues. Germline CDR1 reads SQVTM; CDR2 reads ANQGSEA. V gave up 4 bases and J gave up 5 bases; unmatched junction bases: 7. DNA of the CDR3: TGCAGCGTTGGGGACAGGGGAGAGAGGACTGAAGCTTTCTTT. This codes for CSVGDRGERTEAFF.

This clonotype was counted between two and nine times. A library made for alpha chains picked up this beta chain off target, so its size means little. The chain recombines TRBV7-2 with TRBJ2-1; D unresolved. The CDR3 has 14 amino acids. Germline CDR1 reads SGHTA; CDR2 reads FQGNSA. V was trimmed by 5 bases and J by 6 bases, leaving 14 bases between them. The CDR3 DNA sequence: TGTGCCAGCAGCCTCATTGTGCGAGGCAATGAGCAGTTCTTC. Amino acids: CASSLIVRGNEQFF.

This clonotype was observed a handful of times. This beta chain appears as a stray read in a library generated for alpha chains; its size is not informative. The gene calls are TRBV7-2 and TRBJ2-1; 7 positions agree with TRBD1. The germline gives CDR1 SGHTA, CDR2 FQGNSA. The CDR3 runs to 15 residues. With 4 bases clipped from V and 4 bases from J, the junction kept 7 bases outside the gene matches. Written as DNA, the CDR3 is TGTGCCAGCAGCTCCCGGGACAGCGGATACAATGAGCAGTTCTTC. Protein product: CASSSRDSGYNEQFF.

As for this clonotype: A much larger clonotype is one base distant, so this may be a read error. For a library built for alpha chains, this beta chain is a stray read; little rests on its size. The V gene is TRBV7-9, the J gene TRBJ2-7; D gene uncertain. The CDR3 contains 11 residues. Germline CDR1 SEHNR, CDR2 FQNEAQ (reference sequence). DNA for the CDR3: TGTGCCAACAGCTTATCCTACGAGCAGTACTTC. As protein: CANSLSYEQYF.

Concerning this clonotype: A library prepared for alpha chains yielded this beta chain as an off-target read; its size is of little meaning. The chain uses TRBV14 and TRBJ1-1; D is undetermined. CDR3 length: 12 residues. Per the germline V gene, CDR1 is SGHDN and CDR2 is FVKESK. The germline V and J ends were trimmed by 3 bases and 0 bases, with 2 bases remaining between them. The CDR3, as DNA: TGTGCCAGCAGCCAGGTGAACACTGAAGCTTTCTTT. Its protein is CASSQVNTEAFF.

This clonotype was seen many times. This beta chain was picked up by a library intended for alpha chains and is off target, so its count carries little meaning. V gene TRBV5-6 combines with J gene TRBJ2-7, with D hard to call. The V end was cut by 1 base, the J end by 0 bases, with 2 bases between. This CDR3 comprises 12 residues. Germline CDR1 is SGHDT and CDR2 is YYEEEE. The CDR3 is CASSLISYEQYF. The CDR3 region has the DNA TGTGCCAGCAGCTTGATCTCCTACGAGCAGTACTTC.

Details on this clonotype: The library was built for alpha chains, so this beta chain is an off-target read and its size means little. The chain recombines TRBV6-5 with TRBJ2-6; D is perhaps TRBD2 (5 bases). CDR3 length: 19 amino acids. Germline lookup yields CDR1 MNHEY and CDR2 SVGAGI. Trimming shortened V by 0 bases and J by 1 base, and 16 bases separated the two germline ends. CDR3 amino acids: CASSYSTDSLWSGANVLTF. The CDR3 DNA is TGTGCCAGCAGTTACTCTACGGACTCCTTATGGTCTGGGGCCAACGTCCTGACTTTC.

By proportion, this clonotype is medium-sized (0.01 to 0.1%). This beta chain was picked up by a library intended for alpha chains and is off target, so its count carries little meaning. V gene TRBV12-3 or TRBV12-4 combines with J gene TRBJ1-2; 7 positions match TRBD1. CDR3 length: 15 residues. V was pared by 7 bases and J by 10 bases, with 18 bases of the junction left unmatched. In nucleotides, the CDR3 is TGTGCCAGCACCCAAATGGGGGGGGACAGAGCTTTCTACACCTTC. Its protein product is CASTQMGGDRAFYTF.